This T cell receptor beta chain was sequenced for a study of shared clonotypes between healthy human individuals (dated by TCRdb to 2019 to 2021). Study-level background: The cohort included a few men and a couple of women between 18 and 49 years of age. For each donor, CD4 naive and CD4 memory were each given three plates, CD8 naive was given two plates, and CD8 memory was given one plate. Blood TCR repertoires of a handful of healthy adults were deeply sequenced to estimate repertoire size and the extent of clonotype sharing between individuals. To increase sequencing depth and limit assay-specific biases, TCR repertoire library preparation and sequencing were carried out by different laboratories using diverse techniques. Per donor, leukapheresis produced somewhere between about 0.85 and 8.9 billion PBMCs.

Using the deep immunoSEQ assay, TCR CDR3 regions were amplified from genomic DNA by multiplex PCR. For each cell subset, the extracted genomic DNA was distributed evenly across all wells of several immunoSEQ 96-well plates, and each plate served as one replicate. For sorted subsets, each replicate PCR was loaded with roughly 0.2 ug genomic DNA, equivalent to some 27,000 T cell genomes. Purified libraries were measured with a Qubit 3.0 fluorometer, size-checked on a Bioanalyzer 2100, and measured again with the KAPA Library Quantification kit. Every immunoSEQ 96-well plate was sequenced on a separate single-read 150-cycle Illumina NextSeq 550 flow cell. The study's own analysis went as follows. Because the immunoSEQ output included only junctional sequences and no quality scores, the filtering could not be the same as the filtering used for full-length reads. Sequences were annotated with PyIR, a Python wrapper for IgBLAST v1.9, and V/J genes and CDR3 were assigned using IMGT germline references. Reads were filtered out if the reads had weak V/J assignments (E-value above 1e-6), no CDR3, stop codons, out-of-frame junctions, or ambiguous translated residues. A V3J clonotype was defined by an identical inferred V gene, J gene, and CDR3 amino acid sequence. Percentage overlap between repertoires was computed as shared unique clonotypes divided by the size of the smaller repertoire. Richness of each repertoire was evaluated using RTK rarefaction, the Chao1 estimator, and Recon v2.1 estimates of unobserved clonotypes. Generation probabilities were computed with OLGA for all TCRbeta clonotypes obtained by the gDNA method from several donors. Held by TCRdb, this immuneACCESS table contains in-frame sequences only and omits some clones. Under half of the omission traces to an unresolved V gene where checked; the cause of the rest is unknown. The D gene and trimming were derived from the DNA, and the V and J assignments and clone size from that table. This sample comprises about 2.1 million clones, around 93% of them detected only once. Together, the top ten hold around 1.7% of the sample.

Results the study describes overall, beyond this receptor: Incomplete sequencing was indicated by rarefaction of sorted-subset datasets, despite the large sequencing depth. Higher generation probabilities were observed for clonotypes shared by all four sorted-subset donors than for non-shared clonotypes. Sampling was restricted to blood, and TCR repertoires in tissues likely differ from the TCR repertoires found in blood. Pairwise subsampling indicated that sequencing depth was expected to affect the degree of clonotype sharing among donors. Estimated clonotype richness was generally larger for naive than for memory subsets. Across four donors, approximately 5% of naive CD4, over 3% of naive CD8, approximately 2.5% of memory CD4, and over 0.35% of memory CD8 clonotypes were shared. The small number of donors limited the genetic and exposure-history diversity represented.

For the CD8 naive samples, CD45RO-negative cells were positively selected for CCR7, yielding a CD45RA+CCR7+ population from which TemRA cells were excluded. Donors were healthy HIV-negative adults with no recently reported acute infections or vaccinations. All donors were Caucasian adults living in Nashville, Tennessee, USA. Blood was collected by leukapheresis, and PBMCs were isolated by Ficoll-Histopaque density gradient centrifugation and then cryopreserved in liquid nitrogen vapor phase. Analytical flow cytometry was used to check the purity and quantity of each magnetically sorted T cell population. Each sorted fraction had its genomic DNA isolated and then quantified by UV absorbance on a Nanodrop 2000c. About this clone: No antigen is known for it. Qualities for individual bases were not recorded, and no much larger clone is one base off.

Sequenced sample: naive CD8+ T cells from PBMCs. The cell subset or site label corresponds to: CD45RA+CCR7+. The sequence came from a young man in good health. Some clones in this sample may be carry-over from other donors' samples.

The DNA sequence is given as TGTGCCAGTGCCCCGGGAAGGGCAATCTCCGGGCAGTACTTC. Its translation is CASAPGRAISGQYF. This sequence uses TRBV25-1 and TRBJ2-7; possibly the D gene is TRBD2, per 5 matching bases. Measured from the cysteine to the phenylalanine, the CDR3 is 14 residues long. Only the CDR3 DNA is retained, 42 bases long and in frame from the first base. V and J are truncated by 9 bases and 9 bases respectively, leaving an intervening sequence of 24 bases. The germline V gene provides CDR1 MGHDK and CDR2 SYGVNS.